Presented here are 27 T cell receptor beta chains from one specimen sequenced in a study of blood T cell repertoires in COVID-19 (dated by TCRdb to about 2020). The method behind the library was the immunoSEQ multiplex PCR assay. The source is immuneACCESS, and TCRdb retained only in-frame sequences with V and J called. Part of the clones is not carried over; for the studies checked, unresolved V genes explain less than half of this, and the remainder is unexplained. This sample holds fewer than 700,000 clones; roughly 89% were observed only once. 7.5% to 9.5% of the sample is in the top ten clones. Sequencing was done on a sample of peripheral blood. The receptors derive from a woman in her forties or fifties with COVID-19, enrolled during active disease.

The CDR3 bases are TGTGCCTGGAGTGTAGACGGAGAGAATTACAATGAGCAGTTCTTC. Translation: CAWSVDGENYNEQFF. This rearrangement joins TRBV30 to TRBJ2-1, with D unclear. Per the germline V gene, CDR1 is GTSNPN and CDR2 is SVGIG (reference sequence). V was trimmed by 0 bases and J by 4 bases, leaving 13 bases between them. The CDR3 is 15 amino acids.

The rearrangement links TRBV19 to TRBJ1-5, with D uncertain. Trimming removed 1 base from V and 7 bases from J, with 11 bases in between. This CDR3 has 14 residues. From germline, CDR1 is LNHDA and CDR2 SQIVND (reference sequence). CDR3 in DNA: TGTGCCAGTAGTATAGGCTTAAGAGGACAGCCCCAGCATTTT. It codes for CASSIGLRGQPQHF.

The gene calls are TRBV9 and TRBJ1-3, with D possibly TRBD1 on 5 matching bases. V lost 2 bases and J 8 bases, leaving 11 bases between the germline ends. This CDR3 has 13 residues. Germline CDR1 SGDLS, CDR2 YYNGEE. CDR3 residues: CASSVGLGDTIYF. The CDR3 DNA reads TGTGCCAGCAGCGTGGGGCTTGGGGACACCATATATTTT. Based on the CDR3 plus reference TRBV9 and TRBJ1-3, the full variable domain is DSGVTQTPKHLITATGQRVTLRCSPRSGDLSVYWYQQSLDQGLQFLIQYYNGEERAKGNILERFSAQQFPDLHSELNLSSLELGDSALYFCASSVGLGDTIYFGEGSWLTVV.

This clone was seen more than once but under ten times. The rearrangement links TRBV29-1 to TRBJ2-5, with TRBD2 identical over 10 bases. Germline CDR1 and CDR2: SQVTM and ANQGSEA. This CDR3 is 15 amino acids long. V dropped 5 bases and J dropped 5; count of bases not matched to a gene: 11. The CDR3 is CSVQSGLAQVETQYF. The CDR3 DNA follows: TGCAGCGTTCAGTCGGGACTAGCGCAAGTGGAGACCCAGTACTTC.

The chain combines TRBV2 with TRBJ2-5; no clear D gene. Trimming took 4 bases from V and 1 from J, leaving 10 bases between them. CDR1 is SNHLY, CDR2 FYNNEI, per germline. There are 14 residues in the CDR3. In DNA form, the CDR3 reads TGTGCCAGCAGTGTAAACAGAGCCCAAGAGACCCAGTACTTC. Translating gives CASSVNRAQETQYF.

CDR3 amino acids: CASTLSGSSGANVLTF. DNA of the CDR3: TGTGCCAGCACCCTATCGGGGAGCTCTGGGGCCAACGTCCTGACTTTC. The V and J genes are TRBV7-3 and TRBJ2-6; TRBD2 is a possible D gene (5 bases). Per the germline V gene, CDR1 is SGHTA and CDR2 is FQGTGA. The V gene lost 7 bases and the J gene lost 0 bases, with 13 bases spanning the gap. CDR3 length: 16 residues.

This clone occurred once. This CDR3 is CASSLTSGGFPSTDTQYF. As DNA, the CDR3 is TGTGCCAGCAGCTTGACTAGCGGGGGTTTCCCTAGCACAGATACGCAGTATTTT. V gene TRBV5-6 combines with J gene TRBJ2-3; 11 bases are a match to TRBD2. CDR1 and CDR2 from the germline V gene are SGHDT and YYEEEE. V shed 1 base and J 0 bases; nucleotides not matched to a gene: 7. This CDR3 comprises 18 residues.

The J gene is TRBJ1-5, the V gene TRBV6-6, with 10 positions matching TRBD1. V was clipped by 6 bases and J by 10 bases; unmatched bases: 12. Germline CDR1 MNHNY, CDR2 SVGAGI (reference sequence). The CDR3 has 15 residues. Written as DNA, the CDR3 is TGTGCCAGCAGCGACCCGGGACAGGGGATAGAACCCCAGCATTTT. Its translation is CASSDPGQGIEPQHF.

The rearrangement uses TRBV29-1 and TRBJ1-1; 9 bases agree with TRBD1. Trimming at V came to 7 bases and at J to 1 base, leaving 7 bases not matched to a gene. There are 14 residues in the CDR3. Germline V lookup: CDR1 SQVTM, CDR2 ANQGSEA. The CDR3 protein is CSGTGTGKNTEAFF. DNA for the CDR3: TGCAGCGGGACCGGGACAGGGAAGAACACTGAAGCTTTCTTT.

Regarding this clone: This specimen includes other DNA sequences encoding the same CDR3. V gene TRBV7-9 combines with J gene TRBJ2-3; D is undetermined. Germline V gene data show CDR1 as SEHNR and CDR2 as FQNEAQ (reference sequence). This CDR3 has 12 residues. V lost 2 bases and J lost 5, with 5 bases in between. This CDR3 is CASSLTRDTQYF. In nucleotides, the CDR3 is TGTGCCAGCAGCTTAACGAGAGATACGCAGTATTTT.

A remark on this clone: Other nucleotide sequences from this sample produce the same CDR3. V gene TRBV11-2 combines with J gene TRBJ2-5; weak D call: TRBD2 (6 bases). Germline V gives CDR1 SGHAT, CDR2 FQNNGV. The CDR3 length is 14 residues. V was cut by 5 bases and J by 5 bases, with 15 bases left in between. The CDR3, as DNA: TGTGCCAGCAGCCCCCTCGGGGGTAGGGAGACCCAGTACTTC. This encodes CASSPLGGRETQYF.

This rearrangement joins TRBV14 to TRBJ2-3, with 8 positions matching TRBD2. Germline CDR1 reads SGHDN; CDR2 reads FVKESK. J lost 6 bases, V lost 5 bases, and 7 bases had no gene match. The CDR3 length is 14 residues. CDR3 region: CASSMRGARDTQYF. In nucleotides, the CDR3 is TGTGCCAGCAGCATGCGGGGGGCCCGGGATACGCAGTATTTT.

This chain uses TRBV11-1 with TRBJ2-3; D uncertain. Trimming cost V 2 bases and J 0 bases, with 6 bases left between them. The CDR3 extends over 14 amino acids. CDR1 and CDR2 from the germline V gene are SGHAT and FQDESV (reference sequence). DNA for the CDR3: TGTGCCAGCAGCTTAACGAGGAGCACAGATACGCAGTATTTT. Protein product: CASSLTRSTDTQYF.

The chain couples TRBV7-9 to TRBJ2-1; 10 bases are a match to TRBD2. CDR1 and CDR2 (germline): SEHNR, FQNEAQ (reference sequence). After removal of 1 base from V and 4 bases from J, the junction contained 1 base not matched to a gene. The CDR3 loop spans 15 amino acids. The CDR3 loop reads CASSLGAGGYNEQFF. Here the CDR3 DNA reads TGTGCCAGCAGCTTAGGAGCGGGGGGGTACAATGAGCAGTTCTTC.

This clone was found a few times. V is TRBV30 and J is TRBJ1-6, with 7 bases matching TRBD1. CDR1 GTSNPN and CDR2 SVGIG come from the germline V gene (reference sequence). The junction had 6 bases not matched to a gene; V was cut back by 8 bases and J by 8 bases. The CDR3 consists of 12 residues. DNA of the CDR3: TGTGCCGGGGGCAGGGGGGATTCACCCCTCCACTTT. Its protein is CAGGRGDSPLHF.

The chain carries TRBV28 and TRBJ2-7; 9 bases map to TRBD1. Germline CDR1 reads MDHEN; CDR2 reads SYDVKM. V gave up 5 bases and J gave up 4 bases; unmatched junction bases: 6. The CDR3 consists of 14 residues. CDR3 loop: CASSLGTGLYEQYF. CDR3 nucleotide sequence: TGTGCCAGCAGTCTCGGGACAGGGTTGTACGAGCAGTACTTC.

The chain has TRBV12-3 or TRBV12-4 and TRBJ1-1; the match to TRBD1 covers 8 bases. The CDR3 covers 13 residues. V was pared by 5 bases and J by 6 bases, with 5 bases of the junction left unmatched. CDR3 bases: TGTGCCAGCAGTCCAGGACAGGGATCTGAAGCTTTCTTT. Translated, it gives CASSPGQGSEAFF.

The J gene is TRBJ2-1, the V gene TRBV2; D not certain. The CDR3 spans 15 residues. Germline CDR1 is SNHLY and CDR2 is FYNNEI. V dropped 3 bases and J dropped 6 bases, with 15 bases sitting between them. The CDR3 DNA reads TGTGCCAGCAGTGAGGAGTCTGGCGTGCCCAATGAGCAGTTCTTC. Residues: CASSEESGVPNEQFF.

The chain has TRBV11-2 and TRBJ1-2; a possible D gene is TRBD1 (5 bases). Germline values: CDR1 SGHAT, CDR2 FQNNGV. Trimming removed 0 bases at V and 3 bases at J, with 11 bases between. The CDR3 has 15 residues. The CDR3 nucleotides read TGTGCCAGCAGCTTAGATTCCAGGGCCTACTATGGCTACACCTTC. Its translation: CASSLDSRAYYGYTF.

The V call is TRBV2, the J call TRBJ2-1; 14 positions match TRBD2. This CDR3 has 16 amino acids. After removal of 6 bases from V and 5 bases from J, the junction contained 6 bases not matched to a gene. The germline V gene has CDR1 SNHLY and CDR2 FYNNEI. The CDR3 nucleotides read TGTGCCAGCAGGGCGGGACTAGCGGGGGTCGACAATGAGCAGTTCTTC. Translated: CASRAGLAGVDNEQFF. The full variable domain, rest sourced from reference TRBV2 and TRBJ2-1, is EPEVTQTPSHQVTQMGQEVILRCVPISNHLYFYWYRQILGQKVEFLVSFYNNEISEKSEIFDDQFSVERPDGSNFTLKIRSTKLEDSAMYFCASRAGLAGVDNEQFFGPGTRLTVL.

This chain's CDR3 is CASSRISGGAFYEQYF. The CDR3 nucleotides read TGTGCCAGCAGTCGAATTAGCGGGGGGGCCTTCTACGAGCAGTACTTC. This sequence joins TRBV27 and TRBJ2-7, with 11 nucleotides matching TRBD2. CDR3 length: 16 amino acids. The J segment lost 3 bases and the V segment lost 5 bases, leaving 9 bases of the junction unmatched. The germline V gene has CDR1 MNHEY and CDR2 SMNVEV (reference sequence).

The V call is TRBV27, the J call TRBJ1-1, with TRBD1 as a possible D gene (6 bases). This CDR3 is built from 17 residues. Germline V gene sequence: CDR1 MNHEY, CDR2 SMNVEV (reference sequence). Between the trimmed V and J ends, which lost 5 bases and 3 bases, there was a span of 22 bases. The CDR3 protein is CASSPRGRGEEDTEAFF. The CDR3, as DNA: TGTGCCAGCAGTCCCCGCGGGAGGGGGGAAGAGGACACTGAAGCTTTCTTT.

The V gene is TRBV6-6, the J gene TRBJ1-2; 9 bases align to TRBD1. Looked up from germline, CDR1 is MNHNY and CDR2 is SVGAGI (reference sequence). Trimming cost V 4 bases and J 7 bases; bases outside gene matches: 7. The CDR3 is made up of 14 amino acids. CDR3 protein: CASSSTGGAGGYTF. The CDR3 DNA is TGTGCCAGCAGTTCCACAGGGGGCGCAGGTGGCTACACCTTC.

The chain combines TRBV5-4 with TRBJ1-2; D gene uncertain. This CDR3 has 14 residues. V shed 2 bases and J shed 3 bases, with 11 bases lying between them. CDR1 is SGHNT, CDR2 YYREEE, per germline (reference sequence). CDR3 region: CASSFTDTDYGYTF. CDR3 DNA: TGTGCCAGCAGCTTTACAGACACCGACTATGGCTACACCTTC. The full variable domain, its missing parts supplied by reference TRBV5-4 and TRBJ1-2, is ETGVTQSPTHLIKTRGQQVTLRCSSQSGHNTVSWYQQALGQGPQFIFQYYREEENGRGNFPPRFSGLQFPNYSSELNVNALELDDSALYLCASSFTDTDYGYTFGSGTRLTVV.

This chain links TRBV2 with TRBJ1-1; 10 bases align to TRBD1. The germline gives CDR1 SNHLY, CDR2 FYNNEI. The CDR3 consists of 15 residues. V trimming: 8 bases; J trimming: 3 bases; junction bases outside the gene matches: 9. CDR3 bases: TGTGCCAGCCCGGGACAGGGGATTTACGACACTGAAGCTTTCTTT. Translating it yields CASPGQGIYDTEAFF.

This sequence joins TRBV4-1 and TRBJ1-1, with a weak D call TRBD1 (5 bases). The length of the CDR3 is 13 residues. Germline V gene lookup returns CDR1 MGHRA and CDR2 YSYEKL. With 1 base removed from V and 8 bases from J, the gap between germline ends came to 11 bases. The CDR3 spells CASSQGIRTEAFF. In DNA, the CDR3 is TGCGCCAGCAGCCAAGGTATCAGGACAGAAGCTTTCTTT.

This chain connects TRBV7-6 to TRBJ1-6; D remains unclear. V was clipped by 1 base and J by 9 bases, with 13 bases between them. The CDR3 extends over 15 amino acids. Germline lookup yields CDR1 SGHVS and CDR2 FNYEAQ. The DNA for the CDR3 is TGTGCCAGCAGCTTAGATGAGGGTGGTAGTTCACCCCTCCACTTT. Its protein is CASSLDEGGSSPLHF. The complete variable domain, with remaining parts taken from reference TRBV7-6 and TRBJ1-6, reads GAGVSQSPRYKVTKRGQDVALRCDPISGHVSLYWYRQALGQGPEFLTYFNYEAQQDKSGLPNDRFSAERPEGSISTLTIQRTEQRDSAMYRCASSLDEGGSSPLHFGNGTRLTVT.